A single sample gave rise to the 29 T cell receptor beta chains below, sequenced in a study of CD8+ T cells in alopecia areata. RNA, once extracted, was reverse transcribed into cDNA for use as the sequencing template. Repertoires were generated with immunoSEQ multiplex PCR, while TCRdb's copy carries only in-frame clones and drops some. This sample carries over 100,000 clones, about 50% of them seen once, and the ten largest clones take approximately 0.46%. The sample's treatment: oral pan-JAK inhibitor, 5-10 mg twice daily. The source material was CD4+ T cells sorted from blood, sampled at week 4, from a patient treated with tofacitinib. The receptor set was obtained from a human donor with alopecia areata.

The chain links TRBV30 to TRBJ2-3; 10 bases align to TRBD1. V lost 7 bases and J lost 5; bases outside the gene matches: 15. The germline gives CDR1 GTSNPN, CDR2 SVGIG (reference sequence). CDR3 length: 16 residues. The CDR3: CASNNRDRGLKDTQYF. The CDR3 DNA reads as TGTGCCTCAAACAACCGTGACAGGGGGCTCAAAGATACGCAGTATTTT. Filled out from reference TRBV30 and TRBJ2-3, the complete variable domain reads SQTIHQWPATLVQPVGSPLSLECTVEGTSNPNLYWYRQAAGRGLQLLFYSVGIGQISSEVPQNLSASRPQDRQFILSSKKLLLSDSGFYLCASNNRDRGLKDTQYFGPGTRLTVL.

The V and J genes are TRBV29-1 and TRBJ1-2; 7 bases are shared with TRBD1. The length of the CDR3 is 12 residues. The J segment lost 4 bases and the V segment lost 7 bases, leaving 6 bases of the junction unmatched. From germline, CDR1 is SQVTM and CDR2 ANQGSEA. In DNA form, the CDR3 reads TGCAGCGCAATTGGACAGGCCTATGGCTACACCTTC. This gives the protein CSAIGQAYGYTF.

This chain uses TRBV7-8 with TRBJ2-7, with a possible D match to TRBD1 (6 bases). V lost 4 bases and J 3 bases, leaving 13 bases between the germline ends. The CDR3 consists of 14 residues. Germline V gene data show CDR1 as SGHVS and CDR2 as FQNEAQ. Written as DNA, the CDR3 is TGTGCCAGCAGCTCCCACAGGGTTTTCTACGAGCAGTACTTC. Its translation: CASSSHRVFYEQYF.

The J gene is TRBJ1-5, the V gene TRBV15, with D possibly being TRBD1 (5 bases). Deletions cut 8 bases from V and 6 bases from J, with 20 bases between. Germline V gene data show CDR1 as LNHNV and CDR2 as YYDKDF (reference sequence). The CDR3 extends over 15 amino acids. The CDR3 nucleotides read TGTGCCACCGCCAGGGAACTCGGGGGTATTCAGCCCCAGCATTTT. The encoded protein is CATARELGGIQPQHF.

This chain links TRBV29-1 with TRBJ1-1; 7 positions agree with TRBD1. CDR1 and CDR2 (germline): SQVTM, ANQGSEA. The ends lost 2 bases at V and 5 bases at J; junction bases unmatched: 5. This CDR3 contains 13 residues. This CDR3 is CSVERGPGTEAFF. The CDR3 DNA follows: TGCAGCGTTGAAAGGGGGCCTGGGACTGAAGCTTTCTTT.

The chain is built from TRBV6-6 and TRBJ2-7; unclear D gene. Germline values: CDR1 MNHNY, CDR2 SVGAGI (reference sequence). V was shortened by 6 bases and J by 6 bases, with 12 bases between the two germline ends. The CDR3 consists of 12 residues. The CDR3 loop is CASSQMRAEQYF. The CDR3 DNA is TGTGCCAGCAGCCAAATGAGAGCCGAGCAGTACTTC.

This clone was counted only a few times. The chain joins TRBV15 to TRBJ2-3; 10 bases map to TRBD1. J lost 5 bases, V lost 4 bases, and 3 bases had no gene match. This CDR3 has 14 amino acids. Germline assignment: CDR1 LNHNV and CDR2 YYDKDF (reference sequence). CDR3 loop: CATSKTGGEDTQYF. Written as DNA, the CDR3 is TGTGCCACCAGCAAGACAGGGGGCGAAGATACGCAGTATTTT.

The rearrangement uses TRBV10-3 and TRBJ2-7; D is unclear. CDR1 is ENHRY, CDR2 SYGVKD, per germline. This CDR3 is 15 amino acids long. The germline V and J ends were trimmed by 3 bases and 7 bases, with 19 bases remaining between them. DNA of the CDR3: TGTGCCATCAGTGACCCGTACAAGCCTTTTTCGGAGCAGTACTTC. Encoded protein: CAISDPYKPFSEQYF.

The chain employs TRBV10-2 and TRBJ1-1, with D unresolved. Trimming removed 7 bases at V and 6 bases at J, with 12 bases between. The CDR3 runs to 12 residues. Germline V gene sequence: CDR1 WSHSY, CDR2 SAAADI. In nucleotides, the CDR3 is TGCGCCAGCACGGGGTGGAGGGCTGAAGCTTTCTTT. This translates into CASTGWRAEAFF.

The chain has TRBV7-9 and TRBJ1-2, with D uncertain. Germline V gene sequence: CDR1 SEHNR, CDR2 FQNEAQ (reference sequence). The CDR3 is made up of 12 amino acids. V was shortened by 4 bases and J by 8 bases, with 11 bases between the two germline ends. In DNA form, the CDR3 reads TGTGCCAGCAGCTACCGTGAAGGAGGCTACACCTTC. This encodes CASSYREGGYTF.

This clone has more than one count but fewer than ten. V gene TRBV25-1 combines with J gene TRBJ2-7, with D possibly being TRBD1 or TRBD2 (5 bases each). The V and J ends lost 4 bases and 9 bases respectively, with 13 bases between them. In germline, CDR1 is MGHDK, CDR2 SYGVNS. CDR3 size: 12 residues. CDR3 coding DNA: TGTGCCAGCAGTGTTGAGGGGCGGAGGCAGTACTTC. Encoded protein: CASSVEGRRQYF.

DNA of the CDR3: TGTGCCAGCGTATCCGGGACATCTACCTACGAGCAGTACTTC. Its protein is CASVSGTSTYEQYF. This sequence joins TRBV7-9 and TRBJ2-7, with D possibly TRBD1 on 6 matching bases. CDR3 size: 14 residues. Trimming cost V 8 bases and J 2 bases, with 16 bases left between them. Looked up from germline, CDR1 is SEHNR and CDR2 is FQNEAQ (reference sequence).

This clone came up a few times. The chain carries TRBV2 and TRBJ1-2; D remains ambiguous. Germline values: CDR1 SNHLY, CDR2 FYNNEI. This CDR3 contains 12 residues. The V end was cut by 3 bases, the J end by 5 bases, with 7 bases between. This chain's CDR3 is CASSEADYGYTF. The CDR3 nucleotides read TGTGCCAGCAGTGAGGCAGATTATGGCTACACCTTC.

This clone was counted between two and nine times. The chain links TRBV11-2 to TRBJ2-7; 11 bases fit TRBD1. The length of the CDR3 is 16 residues. Trimming took 5 bases from V and 2 from J; bases not matched to a gene: 8. Germline CDR1 reads SGHAT; CDR2 reads FQNNGV. CDR3 protein: CASSASDRGLTYEQYF. The CDR3 DNA sequence: TGTGCCAGCAGCGCCTCGGACAGGGGGCTAACCTACGAGCAGTACTTC.

This clone was recorded a few times. The gene calls are TRBV18 and TRBJ1-1; D remains unclear. CDR1 KGHSH and CDR2 LQKENI come from the germline V gene. The CDR3 has 16 amino acids. Trimming removed 4 bases from V and 4 bases from J, with 19 bases in between. The CDR3 DNA reads as TGTGCCAGCTCACGAAGCTCTGGGTTAAGTAGCACTGAAGCTTTCTTT. This translates into CASSRSSGLSSTEAFF.

This clone was detected a few times. J is TRBJ2-1 and V is TRBV10-3; 7 bases line up with TRBD2. The germline CDR1 and CDR2 sequences are ENHRY and SYGVKD. The ends lost 4 bases at V and 9 bases at J; junction bases unmatched: 9. This CDR3 has 14 residues. As DNA, the CDR3 is TGTGCCATCAGTGGGGATGGGGAGGGACGTGAGCAGTTCTTC. Encoded protein: CAISGDGEGREQFF.

The chain's CDR3 is CASSSEGPADTQYF. The CDR3 DNA reads TGTGCCAGCAGCTCGGAGGGTCCCGCAGATACGCAGTATTTT. The V gene is TRBV7-9, the J gene TRBJ2-3, with a weak D call TRBD2 (6 bases). Per germline, CDR1 SEHNR and CDR2 FQNEAQ (reference sequence). This CDR3 has 14 amino acids. V gave up 4 bases and J gave up 4 bases, with 12 bases separating them.

The chain employs TRBV28 and TRBJ2-7; D remains unclear. CDR1 is MDHEN and CDR2 is SYDVKM in the germline V gene. Deletions cut 6 bases from V and 1 base from J, with 7 bases between. CDR3 size: 12 residues. CDR3 sequence (DNA): TGTGCCAGCAGCCCTCCATCCTACGAGCAGTACTTC. As protein: CASSPPSYEQYF.

The chain is built from TRBV6-1 and TRBJ1-1; tentative D call: TRBD1 (5 bases). The CDR3 is 16 residues long. The germline gives CDR1 MNHNS, CDR2 SASEGT. With 1 base removed from V and 3 bases from J, the gap between germline ends came to 15 bases. CDR3 sequence reads: CASSEGTVGGDTEAFF. The CDR3 nucleotides are TGTGCCAGCAGTGAAGGGACGGTCGGAGGGGACACTGAAGCTTTCTTT.

The V and J genes are TRBV10-3 and TRBJ2-7; D perhaps matches TRBD2 (6 bases). Germline CDR1 is ENHRY and CDR2 is SYGVKD. CDR3 size: 12 residues. With 11 bases removed from V and 6 bases from J, the gap between germline ends came to 17 bases. The CDR3 spells CAHGPRRGEQYF. The CDR3, as DNA: TGTGCCCACGGGCCGCGGAGGGGCGAGCAGTACTTC.

The J gene is TRBJ2-1, the V gene TRBV29-1; D might be TRBD1 or TRBD2, each matching 5 bases. In germline, CDR1 is SQVTM, CDR2 ANQGSEA. Trimming took off 8 bases at V and 8 bases at J, with 16 bases between the two ends. CDR3 length: 12 amino acids. As DNA, the CDR3 is TGCAGCCTCGCTTGGGGACGGGATGAGCAGTTCTTC. Translated: CSLAWGRDEQFF.

This clone has just a few counts. The chain has TRBV9 and TRBJ2-5, with 10 bases that match TRBD1. Germline assignment: CDR1 SGDLS and CDR2 YYNGEE. Trimming took 4 bases from V and 5 from J; bases not matched to a gene: 2. CDR3 size: 13 residues. The CDR3 protein is CASSTGQGETQYF. For the CDR3, the DNA is TGTGCCAGCAGCACGGGACAGGGGGAGACCCAGTACTTC.

At least ten counts were recorded for this clone. V and J are TRBV4-1 and TRBJ1-5; D not resolved. The V gene's germline CDR1 is MGHRA and CDR2 YSYEKL. The ends were cut back, 5 bases at V and 5 bases at J, with 13 bases in the middle. The CDR3 has 14 amino acids. The CDR3 loop is CASSMDGRYQPQHF. The DNA of the CDR3 is TGCGCCAGCAGCATGGACGGCCGCTATCAGCCCCAGCATTTT.

This clone showed up just a few times. V gene TRBV19 combines with J gene TRBJ2-5; D possibly corresponds to TRBD1 (5 bases). Germline V gene data show CDR1 as LNHDA and CDR2 as SQIVND (reference sequence). This CDR3 spans 13 amino acids. The V end lost 6 bases, the J end lost 1 base, and 9 bases lay between the germline ends. The CDR3 sequence: CASRETAQETQYF. In DNA form, the CDR3 reads TGTGCCAGTAGGGAGACAGCCCAAGAGACCCAGTACTTC.

A remark on this clone: The same CDR3 arises from other DNA sequences in this sample as well. This chain links TRBV7-9 with TRBJ2-6; D remains unclear. V was cut by 5 bases and J by 0 bases, with 2 bases left in between. This CDR3 has 13 amino acids. Germline loops: CDR1 SEHNR, CDR2 FQNEAQ (reference sequence). The CDR3 sequence is CASSASGANVLTF. For the CDR3, the DNA is TGTGCCAGCAGCGCCTCTGGGGCCAACGTCCTGACTTTC.

The chain is built from TRBV7-8 and TRBJ1-6; D is undetermined. There are 16 residues in the CDR3. V lost 5 bases to trimming and J lost 9 bases, with 20 bases between them. The germline V gene encodes CDR1 SGHVS and CDR2 FQNEAQ. The DNA for the CDR3 is TGTGCCAGCAGCCTTGCCGGGTCCGCAGCGTCTTCACCCCTCCACTTT. Translated, it gives CASSLAGSAASSPLHF.

This clone occurred a few times. The gene calls are TRBV2 and TRBJ1-1, with D unresolved. V was trimmed by 6 bases and J by 1 base, leaving 9 bases between them. Germline-derived CDR1 and CDR2 are SNHLY and FYNNEI. The CDR3 has 13 residues. Written as DNA, the CDR3 is TGTGCCAGCAGCGACGAGGGGAACACTGAAGCTTTCTTT. This sequence encodes CASSDEGNTEAFF. The full variable domain, completed using reference TRBV2 and TRBJ1-1, is EPEVTQTPSHQVTQMGQEVILRCVPISNHLYFYWYRQILGQKVEFLVSFYNNEISEKSEIFDDQFSVERPDGSNFTLKIRSTKLEDSAMYFCASSDEGNTEAFFGQGTRLTVV.

The chain combines TRBV27 with TRBJ1-4; D may be TRBD1 (6 bases). Trimming stripped 6 bases from V and 13 bases from J, with 18 bases between. The CDR3 has 13 amino acids. From germline, CDR1 is MNHEY and CDR2 SMNVEV (reference sequence). The CDR3 loop is CASRRDTLMRLFF. CDR3 coding DNA: TGTGCCAGCAGACGGGACACCCTTATGAGACTGTTTTTT.

This chain connects TRBV7-2 to TRBJ2-7; TRBD1 agrees at 9 bases. CDR1 SGHTA and CDR2 FQGNSA come from the germline V gene. The CDR3 loop spans 14 amino acids. J lost 0 bases, V lost 5 bases, and 2 bases had no gene match. For the CDR3, the DNA is TGTGCCAGCAGCGACAGGGGGAACTCCTACGAGCAGTACTTC. Translation: CASSDRGNSYEQYF.